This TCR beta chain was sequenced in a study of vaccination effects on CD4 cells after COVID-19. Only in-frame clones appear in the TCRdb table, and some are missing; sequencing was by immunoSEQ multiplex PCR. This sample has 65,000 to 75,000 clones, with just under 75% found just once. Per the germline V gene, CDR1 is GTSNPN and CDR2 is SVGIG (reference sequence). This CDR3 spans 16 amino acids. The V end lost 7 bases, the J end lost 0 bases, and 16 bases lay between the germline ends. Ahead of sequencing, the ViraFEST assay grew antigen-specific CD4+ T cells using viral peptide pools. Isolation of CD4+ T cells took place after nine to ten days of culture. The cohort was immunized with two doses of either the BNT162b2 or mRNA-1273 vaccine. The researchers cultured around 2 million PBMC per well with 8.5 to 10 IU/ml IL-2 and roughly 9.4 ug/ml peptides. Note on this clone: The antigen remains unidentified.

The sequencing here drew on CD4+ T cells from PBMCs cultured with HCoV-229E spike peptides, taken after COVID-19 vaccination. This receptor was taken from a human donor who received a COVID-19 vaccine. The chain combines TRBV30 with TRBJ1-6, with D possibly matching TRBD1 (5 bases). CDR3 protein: CASSGTGGSYNSPLHF. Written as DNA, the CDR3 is TGTGCCTCCTCCGGGACTGGAGGCTCCTATAATTCACCCCTCCACTTT.